This TCR beta chain was captured by sequencing in a study of cytomegalovirus exposure and HLA in healthy donors. As for the study in general: The use of the same platform for the approximately 130 validation repertoires and the roughly 730 first-cohort repertoires was reported by a later analysis. Whole-study results and caveats: It was confirmed in vitro that a few of the CMV-associated chains were specific for CMV antigens.

Trimming took off 2 bases at V and 5 bases at J, with 9 bases between the two ends. The length of the CDR3 is 13 residues. Germline V CDR1 and CDR2: MNHEY, SMNVEV (reference sequence). Profiled with immunoSEQ multiplex PCR; TCRdb holds only in-frame clones, not every one. This table holds 170,000 or so clones, 84% found once. In regard to this clone: Its matching antigen is unknown.

The sequencing input was PBMCs. This receptor was obtained from a woman aged 18 to 35 in good health and CMV-seropositive. This chain uses TRBV27 with TRBJ1-1; possibly TRBD1 for D (5 bases). In DNA, the CDR3 is TGTGCCAGCAGTTTACAGGGTCGTACTGAAGCTTTCTTT. Its translation: CASSLQGRTEAFF.